These 4 T cell receptor beta chains share one sample of origin, sequenced in a study of lymphopenia after photon versus proton radiotherapy. Clones were sequenced by immunoSEQ multiplex PCR, and TCRdb holds only the in-frame ones, with some missing. The sample records roughly 17,000 clones, roughly 82% being singletons. The sequences come from peripheral blood, collected from a patient treated with proton-based radiotherapy. The receptors here all came from a man in his sixties or seventies with pancreatic cancer.

This chain connects TRBV9 to TRBJ2-7; 7 bases map to TRBD1. CDR1 and CDR2 from the germline V gene are SGDLS and YYNGEE. There are 13 residues in the CDR3. The junction had 3 bases not matched to a gene; V was cut back by 3 bases and J by 3 bases. The CDR3 DNA is TGTGCCAGCAGCGCATGGGACAGCTACGAGCAGTACTTC. It translates to CASSAWDSYEQYF.

The chain uses TRBV30 and TRBJ1-4; 8 bases agree with TRBD1. The V gene's germline CDR1 is GTSNPN and CDR2 SVGIG (reference sequence). J lost 3 bases, V lost 1 base, and 4 bases had no gene match. The CDR3 is made up of 15 amino acids. CDR3 region: CAWSAGTGSNEKLFF. The CDR3 region has the DNA TGTGCCTGGAGTGCCGGGACAGGATCTAATGAAAAACTGTTTTTT.

On this clone: At one boundary the junction diverges from the germline segment, which might be a read error. The V call is TRBV28, the J call TRBJ1-1, with a weak D call TRBD1 (5 bases). CDR3 length: 15 amino acids. Germline CDR1 MDHEN, CDR2 SYDVKM. Written as DNA, the CDR3 is TGTGCCAGCAGTATATGGGGCAGGCCGAACACTGAAGCTTTCTTT. Its translation is CASSIWGRPNTEAFF.

This CDR3 reads CASSLGGGTYEQYF. The CDR3 region has the DNA TGTGCCAGCAGCTTAGGGGGTGGCACCTACGAGCAGTACTTC. The chain employs TRBV11-3 and TRBJ2-7; D is undetermined. CDR1 SGHNT and CDR2 YENEEA come from the germline V gene. This CDR3 region has 14 residues. Trimming removed 1 base at V and 2 bases at J, with 9 bases between.